A single sample gave rise to the 17 T cell receptor beta chains below, sequenced in a study of T cell changes during pregnancy in multiple sclerosis. The repertoire was sequenced with immunoSEQ multiplex PCR; TCRdb's copy has only in-frame clones and lacks some. The sample consists of fewer than 70,000 clones, roughly 90% of them appearing once. Specimen: peripheral blood, collected in the second trimester of pregnancy. The receptors were gathered from a female donor with multiple sclerosis, enrolled in a pregnancy study.

CDR3 amino acids: CASSSEWDTQYF. The CDR3 DNA sequence: TGTGCCAGCAGTTCTGAGTGGGATACGCAGTATTTT. The chain uses TRBV7-9 and TRBJ2-3; D ambiguous. Trimming shortened V by 6 bases and J by 6 bases, and 10 bases separated the two germline ends. In germline, CDR1 is SEHNR, CDR2 FQNEAQ (reference sequence). The length of the CDR3 is 12 residues.

The CDR3 sequence is CASSLYRGNMAGVTDTQYF. The CDR3 nucleotides are TGTGCCAGCAGCTTATATCGGGGTAATATGGCAGGGGTAACAGATACGCAGTATTTT. The chain uses TRBV7-2 and TRBJ2-3; a possible D gene is TRBD1 (6 bases). V lost 2 bases, J lost 3 bases, and 24 bases lay in between. Germline V gene lookup returns CDR1 SGHTA and CDR2 FQGNSA. The length of the CDR3 is 19 residues.

This clone was detected only a few times. This chain uses TRBV27 with TRBJ1-2, with TRBD1 matching over 8 bases. Trimming took 5 bases from V and 6 from J; bases not matched to a gene: 8. The CDR3 spans 14 residues. Germline CDR1 reads MNHEY; CDR2 reads SMNVEV (reference sequence). The CDR3 DNA reads TGTGCCAGCAGTCCGCGACAGGGGATCGATGGCTACACCTTC. Its protein product is CASSPRQGIDGYTF.

The gene calls are TRBV10-1 and TRBJ1-3; possible D gene TRBD1, 5 bases. V dropped 0 bases and J dropped 0 bases, with 12 bases sitting between them. From germline, CDR1 is WNHNN and CDR2 SYGVQD (reference sequence). The CDR3 has 17 amino acids. The CDR3 nucleotides read TGCGCCAGCAGTGAGTCTAGGGGCCCCTCCTCTGGAAACACCATATATTTT. Its translation: CASSESRGPSSGNTIYF.

This sequence joins TRBV6-4 and TRBJ2-2; no definite D call. Trimming took 4 bases from V and 4 from J, leaving 10 bases between them. Germline loops: CDR1 MRHNA, CDR2 SNTAGT. The CDR3 consists of 14 residues. CDR3 in DNA: TGTGCCAGCAGTGCTGGAGAGAGCACCGGGGAGCTGTTTTTT. Protein sequence: CASSAGESTGELFF.

This clone was observed a few times. V usage is TRBV18 and J usage is TRBJ2-2, with a tentative D call TRBD1 (5 bases). Germline CDR1 is KGHSH and CDR2 is LQKENI. V was pared by 5 bases and J by 2 bases, with 12 bases between. This CDR3 region has 15 residues. The CDR3 coding sequence is TGTGCCAGCTCATCTCAGGACACCAACACCGGGGAGCTGTTTTTT. Its protein is CASSSQDTNTGELFF. Full variable domain (rest looked up from reference TRBV18 and TRBJ2-2): NAGVMQNPRHLVRRRGQEARLRCSPMKGHSHVYWYRQLPEEGLKFMVYLQKENIIDESGMPKERFSAEFPKEGPSILRIQQVVRGDSAAYFCASSSQDTNTGELFFGEGSRLTVL.

The chain combines TRBV6-4 with TRBJ1-4, with 8 bases that match TRBD1. J lost 5 bases, V lost 4 bases, and 6 bases had no gene match. The CDR3 consists of 15 residues. Germline-derived CDR1 and CDR2 are MRHNA and SNTAGT. CDR3 loop: CASSASDRGNEKLFF. CDR3 sequence (DNA): TGTGCCAGCAGTGCTTCAGACAGGGGAAATGAAAAACTGTTTTTT.

The chain uses TRBV11-2 and TRBJ1-2; D not certain. This CDR3 has 13 residues. The ends were cut back, 0 bases at V and 1 base at J, with 3 bases in the middle. The germline gives CDR1 SGHAT, CDR2 FQNNGV. For the CDR3, the DNA is TGTGCCAGCAGCTTAGACGGTAACTATGGCTACACCTTC. Protein sequence: CASSLDGNYGYTF.

V gene TRBV18 combines with J gene TRBJ2-3; 7 bases fit TRBD2. Per germline, CDR1 KGHSH and CDR2 LQKENI. The V and J ends lost 3 bases and 3 bases, in that order; junction bases with no gene match: 9. The CDR3 runs 16 residues. The CDR3 here is CASSPGSLAETDTQYF. The CDR3 DNA follows: TGTGCCAGCTCACCCGGTTCGCTAGCGGAAACAGATACGCAGTATTTT.

This chain connects TRBV4-1 to TRBJ2-7, with 11 nucleotides matching TRBD1. Germline lookup yields CDR1 MGHRA and CDR2 YSYEKL. This CDR3 region has 20 residues. V was clipped by 6 bases and J by 2 bases; unmatched bases: 21. CDR3 residues: CASSLYLGGTGGVTAYEQYF. In DNA form, the CDR3 reads TGCGCCAGCAGTCTTTATTTGGGGGGGACAGGGGGTGTTACGGCCTACGAGCAGTACTTC.

The chain joins TRBV30 to TRBJ2-7, with D maybe TRBD2 (6 bases). This CDR3 has 14 amino acids. In germline, CDR1 is GTSNPN, CDR2 SVGIG (reference sequence). Deletions cut 0 bases from V and 0 bases from J, with 9 bases between. The CDR3 DNA reads as TGTGCCTGGAGTGTTCGGCGGGACTCCTACGAGCAGTACTTC. It specifies CAWSVRRDSYEQYF.

The chain is built from TRBV18 and TRBJ1-5, with 8 bases identical to TRBD1. Germline CDR1 is KGHSH and CDR2 is LQKENI. This CDR3 is built from 15 residues. V dropped 3 bases and J dropped 6; count of bases not matched to a gene: 7. This chain's CDR3 is CASSPQGARGQPQHF. CDR3 bases: TGTGCCAGCTCACCCCAGGGGGCGCGGGGTCAGCCCCAGCATTTT.

The rearrangement uses TRBV19 and TRBJ2-7; TRBD2 might be the D (5 bases). The CDR3 loop spans 16 amino acids. Germline lookup yields CDR1 LNHDA and CDR2 SQIVND (reference sequence). Trimming removed 5 bases from V and 3 bases from J, with 20 bases in between. CDR3 DNA: TGTGCCAGTAGTCCATCCCGGGCCGGGGATGTCTACGAGCAGTACTTC. Protein sequence: CASSPSRAGDVYEQYF.

The chain recombines TRBV6-5 with TRBJ1-4; TRBD1 agrees at 9 bases. Germline V CDR1 and CDR2: MNHEY, SVGAGI. The CDR3 loop spans 13 amino acids. V shed 5 bases, J shed 8 bases, and the junction held 3 bases outside the gene matches. The CDR3 loop is CASSGQGNEKLFF. CDR3 coding DNA: TGTGCCAGCAGTGGACAGGGGAACGAAAAACTGTTTTTT.

The rearrangement joins TRBV29-1 to TRBJ2-3; D possibly corresponds to TRBD1 (6 bases). The CDR3 loop spans 13 amino acids. Trimming pared 8 bases from V and 4 bases from J, leaving 16 bases between. Germline CDR1 SQVTM, CDR2 ANQGSEA. This chain's CDR3 is CSTLKGGADTQYF. In DNA form, the CDR3 reads TGCAGCACCCTTAAAGGGGGTGCAGATACGCAGTATTTT.

This chain connects TRBV5-1 to TRBJ2-2; D gene uncertain. This CDR3 is 15 amino acids long. Trimming removed 0 bases at V and 0 bases at J, with 6 bases between. The germline CDR1 and CDR2 sequences are SGHRS and YFSETQ. For the CDR3, the DNA is TGCGCCAGCAGCTTGGGGCGGACGAACACCGGGGAGCTGTTTTTT. Translating gives CASSLGRTNTGELFF.

The chain couples TRBV11-2 to TRBJ1-3; no firm D call. This CDR3 has 16 amino acids. CDR1 is SGHAT, CDR2 FQNNGV, per germline. Trimming removed 1 base at V and 0 bases at J, with 10 bases between. The CDR3 spells CASSLGQASSGNTIYF. The CDR3 DNA follows: TGTGCCAGCAGCTTAGGTCAGGCATCCTCTGGAAACACCATATATTTT.